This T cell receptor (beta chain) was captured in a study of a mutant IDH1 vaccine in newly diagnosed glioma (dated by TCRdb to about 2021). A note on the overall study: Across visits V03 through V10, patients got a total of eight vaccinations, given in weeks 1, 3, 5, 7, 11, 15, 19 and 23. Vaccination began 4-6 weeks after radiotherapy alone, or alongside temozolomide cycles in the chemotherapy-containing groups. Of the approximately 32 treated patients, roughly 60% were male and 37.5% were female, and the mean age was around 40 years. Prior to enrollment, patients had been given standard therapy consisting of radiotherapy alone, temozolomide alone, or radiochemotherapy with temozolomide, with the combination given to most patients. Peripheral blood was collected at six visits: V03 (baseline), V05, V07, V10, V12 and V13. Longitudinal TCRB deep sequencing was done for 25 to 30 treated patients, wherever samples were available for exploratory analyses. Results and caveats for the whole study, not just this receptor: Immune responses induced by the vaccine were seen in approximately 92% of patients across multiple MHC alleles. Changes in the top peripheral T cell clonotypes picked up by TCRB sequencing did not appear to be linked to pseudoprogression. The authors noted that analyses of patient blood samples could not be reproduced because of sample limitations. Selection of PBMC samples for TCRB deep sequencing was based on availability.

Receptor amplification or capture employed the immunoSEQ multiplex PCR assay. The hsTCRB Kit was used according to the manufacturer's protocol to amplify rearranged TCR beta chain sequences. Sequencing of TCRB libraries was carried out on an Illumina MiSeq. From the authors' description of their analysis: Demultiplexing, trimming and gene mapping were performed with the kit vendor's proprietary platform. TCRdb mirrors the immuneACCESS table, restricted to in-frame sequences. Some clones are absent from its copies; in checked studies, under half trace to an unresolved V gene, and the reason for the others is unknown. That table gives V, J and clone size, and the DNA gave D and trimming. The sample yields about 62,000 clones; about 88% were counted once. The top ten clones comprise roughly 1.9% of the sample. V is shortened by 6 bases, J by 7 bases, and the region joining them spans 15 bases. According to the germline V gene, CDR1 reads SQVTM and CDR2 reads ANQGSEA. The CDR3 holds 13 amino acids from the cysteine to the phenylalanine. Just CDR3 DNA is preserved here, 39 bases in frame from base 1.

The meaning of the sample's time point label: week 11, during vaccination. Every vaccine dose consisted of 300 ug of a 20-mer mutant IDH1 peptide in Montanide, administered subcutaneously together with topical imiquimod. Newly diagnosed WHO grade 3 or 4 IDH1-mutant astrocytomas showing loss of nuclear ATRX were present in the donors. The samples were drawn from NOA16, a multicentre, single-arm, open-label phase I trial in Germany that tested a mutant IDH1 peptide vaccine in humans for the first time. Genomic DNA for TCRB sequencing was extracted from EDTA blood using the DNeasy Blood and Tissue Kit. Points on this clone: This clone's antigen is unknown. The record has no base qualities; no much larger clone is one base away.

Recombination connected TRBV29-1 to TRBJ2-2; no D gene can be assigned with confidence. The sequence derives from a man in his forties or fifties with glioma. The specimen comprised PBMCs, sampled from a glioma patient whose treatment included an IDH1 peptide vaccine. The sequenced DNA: TGCAGCGTGGGTGCACTGAAGGGCGGGGAGCTGTTTTTT. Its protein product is CSVGALKGGELFF.